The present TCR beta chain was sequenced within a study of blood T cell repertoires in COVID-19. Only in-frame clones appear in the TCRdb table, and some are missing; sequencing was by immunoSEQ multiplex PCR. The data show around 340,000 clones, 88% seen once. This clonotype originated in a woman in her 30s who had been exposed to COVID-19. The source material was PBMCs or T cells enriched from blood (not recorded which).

The CDR3 bases are TGTGCCAGCAGTCTCGAGCGGGTTTGGAATGAGCAGTTCTTC. This sequence encodes CASSLERVWNEQFF. V gene TRBV6-5 combines with J gene TRBJ2-1, with a tentative D call TRBD2 (6 bases). Trimming left V 5 bases short and J 7 bases short, with 15 bases between. Per germline, CDR1 MNHEY and CDR2 SVGAGI. The CDR3 extends over 14 amino acids.